Below, 19 T cell receptor beta chains from the same sample are listed, as sequenced in a study of graft-versus-host responses after intestinal transplantation. This table comes from immunoSEQ multiplex PCR, and its TCRdb copy is limited to in-frame clones, with some not included. Of 17,000 or so clones listed, approximately 86% are singletons. Sample: bone marrow, taken about 130 days after transplant. The receptors shown here come from a human patient who received an intestinal transplant, so some T cells may come from the graft donor.

The chain joins TRBV11-3 to TRBJ2-2; D is uncertain. Looked up from germline, CDR1 is SGHNT and CDR2 is YENEEA. Trimming removed 4 bases at V and 7 bases at J, with 10 bases between. The CDR3 is 13 residues long. The CDR3 loop is CASSSLLNGELFF. The DNA for the CDR3 is TGTGCCAGCAGCTCACTACTTAACGGGGAGCTGTTTTTT.

This clone came up a few times. The V gene is TRBV7-9, the J gene TRBJ1-3, with 7 bases identical to TRBD1. CDR1 is SEHNR and CDR2 is FQNEAQ in the germline V gene (reference sequence). Trimming took 5 bases from V and 0 from J; bases not matched to a gene: 4. The CDR3 loop spans 15 amino acids. The CDR3 DNA is TGTGCCAGCAGCCTTGGGACAGCCTCTGGAAACACCATATATTTT. It specifies CASSLGTASGNTIYF.

The chain links TRBV4-1 to TRBJ2-1; 12 bases fit TRBD2. The CDR3 runs 17 residues. V shed 4 bases, J shed 8 bases, and the junction held 12 bases outside the gene matches. Looked up from germline, CDR1 is MGHRA and CDR2 is YSYEKL. The CDR3 DNA follows: TGCGCCAGCAGCCTCACGAGACTAGCGGGAGAAGAGGATGAGCAGTTCTTC. Translated, it gives CASSLTRLAGEEDEQFF.

This clone was recorded once. The rearrangement uses TRBV7-3 and TRBJ2-1; 11 bases are a match to TRBD2. The CDR3 runs 14 residues. Germline CDR1 is SGHTA and CDR2 is FQGTGA. The V segment lost 4 bases and the J segment 10 bases; nucleotides outside the gene matches: 6. The CDR3 bases are TGTGCCAGCAGCTCCCCAGGACTAGCGGGCGAGCAGTTCTTC. Translation: CASSSPGLAGEQFF. The entire variable domain, with the rest obtained from reference TRBV7-3 and TRBJ2-1, is as follows: GAGVSQTPSNKVTEKGKYVELRCDPISGHTALYWYRQSLGQGPEFLIYFQGTGAADDSGLPNDRFFAVRPEGSVSTLKIQRTERGDSAVYLCASSSPGLAGEQFFGPGTRLTVL.

This chain joins TRBV12-2 and TRBJ2-7; the table's D gene call, TRBD1, was not cross checked with the DNA. TRBV12-2 is a documented pseudogene. This CDR3 spans 15 amino acids. CDR3 nucleotides: TGTGCAAGTCGCTTAGCGGCAGGGCCTTATGACGAGCAGTACTTC. It is translated as CASRLAAGPYDEQYF.

The chain links TRBV4-1 to TRBJ2-7; D remains unclear. Germline loops: CDR1 MGHRA, CDR2 YSYEKL. The length of the CDR3 is 14 residues. Deletions cut 4 bases from V and 1 base from J, with 11 bases between. CDR3 sequence reads: CASSPSEVSYEQYF. The CDR3 nucleotides are TGCGCCAGCAGCCCCTCCGAGGTATCCTACGAGCAGTACTTC.

The table lists this clone with a count of one. V usage is TRBV7-9 and J usage is TRBJ2-1; the D gene is possibly TRBD2 (5 bases). The CDR3 sequence is 12 residues long. Germline V gives CDR1 SEHNR, CDR2 FQNEAQ (reference sequence). The V gene lost 2 bases and the J gene lost 10 bases, with 9 bases spanning the gap. The CDR3 protein is CASSLREFEQFF. DNA of the CDR3: TGTGCCAGCAGCTTAAGGGAGTTCGAGCAGTTCTTC.

V usage is TRBV5-8 and J usage is TRBJ2-4; 8 bases line up with TRBD2. Germline V CDR1 and CDR2: SGHTS, YDEGEE. The CDR3 covers 13 residues. V lost 4 bases and J lost 11; bases outside the gene matches: 8. The CDR3: CASSTRPAGVQYF. CDR3 nucleotide sequence: TGTGCCAGCAGCACCCGGCCAGCGGGAGTTCAGTACTTC.

The chain combines TRBV19 with TRBJ1-5, with 8 bases that match TRBD1. Germline V gives CDR1 LNHDA, CDR2 SQIVND (reference sequence). Trimming took 4 bases from V and 6 from J; bases not matched to a gene: 8. This CDR3 has 15 amino acids. CDR3 DNA: TGTGCCAGTAGTACCCGGACAGGGACGGGTCAGCCCCAGCATTTT. Residues: CASSTRTGTGQPQHF.

This chain links TRBV19 with TRBJ1-2, with D hard to call. Germline V gives CDR1 LNHDA, CDR2 SQIVND (reference sequence). The CDR3 consists of 13 residues. V gave up 7 bases and J gave up 4 bases, with 13 bases separating them. CDR3 residues: CASKATWSYGYTF. CDR3 nucleotide sequence: TGTGCCAGTAAGGCCACTTGGAGCTATGGCTACACCTTC.

This clone was counted once. The rearrangement uses TRBV2 and TRBJ2-3, with D unclear. The CDR3 consists of 12 residues. In germline, CDR1 is SNHLY, CDR2 FYNNEI. V dropped 1 base and J dropped 1 base, with 0 bases sitting between them. The DNA of the CDR3 is TGTGCCAGCAGTGAAGGCACAGATACGCAGTATTTT. It specifies CASSEGTDTQYF.

The rearrangement links TRBV2 to TRBJ2-5; D may match TRBD1 or TRBD2 (6 bases each). The CDR3 length is 13 residues. Germline V gene lookup returns CDR1 SNHLY and CDR2 FYNNEI. V dropped 6 bases and J dropped 5 bases, with 13 bases sitting between them. The CDR3 is CASSPGAGETQYF. CDR3 in DNA: TGTGCCAGCAGCCCGGGGGCGGGGGAGACCCAGTACTTC.

This clone is a singleton in its sample. The V gene is TRBV27, the J gene TRBJ2-7; maybe TRBD1 (5 bases). Trimming removed 5 bases from V and 4 bases from J, with 12 bases in between. Germline-derived CDR1 and CDR2 are MNHEY and SMNVEV (reference sequence). The CDR3 contains 13 residues. This CDR3 is CASSPGPLYEQYF. The CDR3, as DNA: TGTGCCAGCAGTCCAGGGCCCTTGTACGAGCAGTACTTC.

The genes are TRBV4-1 and TRBJ2-7, with a weak D call TRBD2 (6 bases). Germline V gene sequence: CDR1 MGHRA, CDR2 YSYEKL. CDR3 size: 13 residues. V shed 2 bases and J shed 6 bases, with 11 bases lying between them. The CDR3 protein is CASSQKLGGEQYF. The CDR3 coding sequence is TGCGCCAGCAGCCAAAAATTGGGGGGCGAGCAGTACTTC.

The rearrangement uses TRBV30 and TRBJ1-2; 9 nucleotides line up with TRBD1. V gave up 0 bases and J gave up 3 bases; unmatched junction bases: 2. CDR3 length: 14 amino acids. Germline values: CDR1 GTSNPN, CDR2 SVGIG (reference sequence). This chain's CDR3 is CAWSVQGAHYGYTF. As DNA, the CDR3 is TGTGCCTGGAGTGTACAGGGGGCGCACTATGGCTACACCTTC.

V and J are TRBV19 and TRBJ2-7; possible D gene TRBD2, 6 bases. Trimming cost V 3 bases and J 2 bases, with 14 bases left between them. CDR1 and CDR2 (germline): LNHDA, SQIVND (reference sequence). The CDR3 runs 15 residues. The CDR3 DNA is TGTGCCAGTAGTATGTCCGGGGGTTCACCCTACGAGCAGTACTTC. It is translated as CASSMSGGSPYEQYF.

The chain employs TRBV30 and TRBJ2-7, with 10 bases that match TRBD2. J lost 1 base, V lost 3 bases, and 6 bases had no gene match. The CDR3 runs 15 residues. CDR1 and CDR2 (germline): GTSNPN, SVGIG (reference sequence). The CDR3 DNA reads TGTGCCTGGAGCCTAGCGGGAGTGTTTTCCTACGAGCAGTACTTC. Its translation is CAWSLAGVFSYEQYF.

This rearrangement joins TRBV11-2 to TRBJ2-5, with no clear D. The CDR3 spans 15 residues. The germline V gene encodes CDR1 SGHAT and CDR2 FQNNGV. The V end was cut by 1 base, the J end by 1 base, with 10 bases between. The CDR3: CASSLGRGSQETQYF. In DNA, the CDR3 is TGTGCCAGCAGCTTAGGGCGTGGCAGCCAAGAGACCCAGTACTTC.

J is TRBJ2-3 and V is TRBV19; possible D gene TRBD2, 5 bases. CDR1 LNHDA and CDR2 SQIVND come from the germline V gene (reference sequence). The germline V and J ends were trimmed by 3 bases and 0 bases, with 10 bases remaining between them. This CDR3 spans 15 amino acids. The CDR3 DNA is TGTGCCAGTAGTATGGGAGACATTAGCACAGATACGCAGTATTTT. It translates to CASSMGDISTDTQYF.